These T cell receptor beta chains were read from a single sample in a study of blood T cell repertoires in COVID-19. Data came from immunoSEQ multiplex PCR; TCRdb stores just in-frame clones and leaves some out. This table holds approximately 54,000 clones, 86% found once. The material sequenced was peripheral blood. The receptors here all came from a man older than 75 with active COVID-19. The CDR3 runs from the conserved cysteine through the conserved F or W. D genes are given only for firm matches. Not every row has a clone size; where given, it reads once, few, many or a size class.

clone size,J gene,V gene,D gene,CDR3 protein,CDR3 DNA
-,TRBJ1-1,TRBV7-3,-,CASSPGSKNTEAFF,TGTGCCAGCAGCCCGGGGTCGAAGAACACTGAAGCTTTCTTT
once,TRBJ2-3,TRBV3-1/TRBV3-2,-,CASSHLTSERGDTQYF,TGTGCCAGCAGCCACCTGACTAGTGAGAGAGGAGATACGCAGTATTTT
-,TRBJ2-3,TRBV28,TRBD1,CASSIETGGIDTQYF,TGTGCCAGCTCCATTGAGACAGGGGGAATAGATACGCAGTATTTT
-,TRBJ2-7,TRBV28,TRBD2,CASSLAGLAANSYEQYF,TGTGCCAGCAGTTTAGCGGGACTAGCGGCCAACTCCTACGAGCAGTACTTC
once,TRBJ2-2,TRBV4-1,TRBD1,CASSQDLRRRPGTANTGELFF,TGCGCCAGCAGCCAAGATCTCCGTAGGAGGCCCGGGACAGCGAACACCGGGGAGCTGTTTTTT
-,TRBJ1-1,TRBV3-1/TRBV3-2,TRBD1,CASRPGQGTEAFF,TGTGCCAGCAGACCCGGACAGGGGACTGAAGCTTTCTTT
-,TRBJ2-1,TRBV19,TRBD2,CASSMGLAGGSPTGNEQFF,TGTGCCAGTAGTATGGGACTAGCGGGAGGATCCCCTACTGGCAATGAGCAGTTCTTC
-,TRBJ2-1,TRBV27,-,CASSLYTGLNSYNEQFF,TGTGCCAGCAGTTTATATACGGGACTTAACTCCTACAATGAGCAGTTCTTC
few,TRBJ2-4,TRBV9,TRBD1,CASSVGGQGGNIQYF,TGTGCCAGCAGCGTAGGGGGACAGGGTGGGAACATTCAGTACTTC
-,TRBJ2-1,TRBV6-6,TRBD1,CASSYAQGSYNEQFF,TGTGCCAGCAGTTACGCACAGGGGTCCTACAATGAGCAGTTCTTC
-,TRBJ1-2,TRBV19,-,CASSDPGHINYGYTF,TGTGCCAGTAGCGATCCGGGACACATTAACTATGGCTACACCTTC
-,TRBJ1-2,TRBV9,TRBD1,CASSEGTAYGYTF,TGTGCCAGCAGCGAGGGGACAGCCTATGGCTACACCTTC
few,TRBJ1-1,TRBV5-1,-,CASFAEGVDTEAFF,TGCGCCAGCTTTGCCGAGGGGGTGGACACTGAAGCTTTCTTT
-,TRBJ2-1,TRBV6-5,TRBD2,CASSRSGRAVNEQFF,TGTGCCAGCAGTCGTAGCGGGAGGGCCGTCAATGAGCAGTTCTTC
-,TRBJ1-2,TRBV27,TRBD1,CASSRDWTGGYTF,TGTGCCAGCAGTCGAGATTGGACAGGAGGCTACACCTTC
-,TRBJ2-1,TRBV7-2,TRBD2,CASSSAGGGNNEQFF,TGTGCCAGCAGCTCAGCGGGAGGAGGGAATAATGAGCAGTTCTTC
-,TRBJ2-1,TRBV19,TRBD2,CASSSRLLASSYNEQFF,TGTGCCAGTAGTTCACGTTTACTAGCGAGTTCCTACAATGAGCAGTTCTTC
-,TRBJ1-5,TRBV5-1,TRBD1,CASSQGAGQPQHF,TGCGCCAGCAGCCAGGGGGCTGGTCAGCCCCAGCATTTT
-,TRBJ1-1,TRBV11-1,TRBD1,CASSPRMGQGAEAFF,TGTGCCAGCAGCCCCCGTATGGGACAGGGAGCTGAAGCTTTCTTT
-,TRBJ2-7,TRBV24-1,-,CASGARSGSYEQYF,TGTGCCTCCGGCGCCCGGTCGGGCTCCTACGAGCAGTACTTC
-,TRBJ1-5,TRBV6-5,-,CASRDGGNQPQHF,TGTGCCAGCAGGGACGGGGGCAATCAGCCCCAGCATTTT
-,TRBJ2-5,TRBV7-6,-,CASSRTVQGETQYF,TGTGCCAGCAGCCGGACAGTCCAGGGGGAGACCCAGTACTTC
-,TRBJ2-5,TRBV24-1,TRBD2,CATSVGGLAGRETQYF,TGTGCCACCAGTGTTGGGGGGCTAGCGGGACGGGAGACCCAGTACTTC
-,TRBJ2-5,TRBV6-5,-,CATTRRETQYF,TGTGCCACTACGAGGAGAGAGACCCAGTACTTC
-,TRBJ2-7,TRBV27,TRBD2,CASSHIRSGRSHEQYF,TGTGCCAGCAGTCATATCCGTAGCGGGAGATCCCACGAGCAGTACTTC
-,TRBJ2-7,TRBV5-1,TRBD2,CASSPLAGAGGPSYEQYF,TGCGCCAGCAGCCCGTTAGCGGGTGCGGGAGGGCCGTCCTACGAGCAGTACTTC
-,TRBJ2-7,TRBV6-5,TRBD2,CASSPLAGGSYEQYF,TGTGCCAGCAGTCCCCTAGCGGGAGGGTCCTACGAGCAGTACTTC
-,TRBJ2-5,TRBV7-2,TRBD2,CASSSGLAPGRETQYF,TGTGCCAGCAGCTCGGGACTAGCCCCAGGGCGGGAGACCCAGTACTTC
-,TRBJ2-3,TRBV5-4,-,CASSLIRESGGTDTQYF,TGTGCCAGCAGCTTGATACGGGAGAGTGGCGGCACAGATACGCAGTATTTT
-,TRBJ1-1,TRBV3-1/TRBV3-2,-,CASSQQTGGEAFF,TGTGCCAGCAGCCAACAGACAGGTGGGGAAGCTTTCTTT
-,TRBJ2-3,TRBV5-1,TRBD2,CASSLRLAGGADTQYF,TGCGCCAGCAGCTTACGGCTAGCGGGAGGGGCCGATACGCAGTATTTT
-,TRBJ2-1,TRBV3-1/TRBV3-2,TRBD2,CASSQRTSSFSNEQFF,TGTGCCAGCAGCCAAAGGACTAGCTCCTTTTCCAATGAGCAGTTCTTC
-,TRBJ2-7,TRBV7-9,-,CASSPPVGEEQYF,TGTGCCAGCAGCCCACCGGTTGGGGAGGAGCAGTACTTC
-,TRBJ1-4,TRBV28,-,CASSGGAMSLFF,TGTGCCAGCAGTGGAGGGGCAATGTCTCTGTTTTTT
-,TRBJ2-1,TRBV11-3,TRBD1,CASSSTGTDYNEQFF,TGTGCCAGCAGCTCGACCGGGACAGACTACAATGAGCAGTTCTTC
-,TRBJ2-5,TRBV30,-,CAWSPTGTTGETQYF,TGTGCCTGGAGTCCGACAGGAACTACGGGGGAGACCCAGTACTTC
few,TRBJ2-5,TRBV5-8,-,CASSLEGLRSETQYF,TGTGCCAGCAGCTTGGAGGGGTTGCGCTCGGAGACCCAGTACTTC
-,TRBJ2-4,TRBV6-2/TRBV6-3,-,CASSLTGGAKNIQYF,TGTGCCAGCAGCCTGACTGGTGGGGCCAAAAACATTCAGTACTTC
-,TRBJ2-2,TRBV19,-,CASSIETGTGELFF,TGTGCCAGTAGTATAGAGACAGGAACCGGGGAGCTGTTTTTT
-,TRBJ1-2,TRBV7-2,-,CASSLDPGDALGDGYTF,TGTGCCAGCAGCTTAGACCCGGGGGACGCACTTGGGGATGGCTACACCTTC
-,TRBJ2-3,TRBV30,-,CACPLEDSASTDTQYF,TGTGCCTGCCCCCTTGAAGACTCCGCTAGCACAGATACGCAGTATTTT
-,TRBJ2-3,TRBV13,TRBD2,CASSPGTSGRPDTQYF,TGTGCCAGCAGCCCCGGGACTAGCGGGAGGCCTGATACGCAGTATTTT
-,TRBJ2-1,TRBV6-1,TRBD2,CASSDSSGRYNEQFF,TGTGCCAGCAGTGATTCTAGCGGGAGATACAATGAGCAGTTCTTC
-,TRBJ1-5,TRBV2,TRBD1,CASSSFLTGGAGQPQHF,TGTGCCAGCAGCTCTTTTCTTACAGGGGGCGCCGGTCAGCCCCAGCATTTT
-,TRBJ2-1,TRBV19,TRBD1,CASSISGTANNEQFF,TGTGCCAGTAGTATCTCCGGGACAGCGAACAATGAGCAGTTCTTC
-,TRBJ2-2,TRBV7-2,TRBD2,CASSGSGSDAGELFF,TGTGCCAGCAGCGGTAGCGGGAGTGACGCCGGGGAGCTGTTTTTT
-,TRBJ2-5,TRBV11-2,TRBD2,CASSSSGTSWETQYF,TGTGCCAGCAGCTCGTCCGGGACTAGCTGGGAGACCCAGTACTTC
-,TRBJ1-3,TRBV19,TRBD1,CASSGEAGGISGNTIYF,TGTGCCAGTAGTGGGGAGGCAGGGGGCATCTCTGGAAACACCATATATTTT
few,TRBJ1-6,TRBV5-5,TRBD1,CASSPTHRDSYSPLHF,TGTGCCAGCAGCCCCACACACCGGGACAGTTATTCACCCCTCCACTTT
-,TRBJ2-3,TRBV5-1,TRBD2,CASNPGAGGTDTQYF,TGCGCCAGCAACCCCGGGGCGGGAGGGACAGATACGCAGTATTTT
once,TRBJ2-1,TRBV5-1,-,CASSLVGDSNEQFF,TGCGCCAGCAGCTTGGTCGGGGATTCGAATGAGCAGTTCTTC